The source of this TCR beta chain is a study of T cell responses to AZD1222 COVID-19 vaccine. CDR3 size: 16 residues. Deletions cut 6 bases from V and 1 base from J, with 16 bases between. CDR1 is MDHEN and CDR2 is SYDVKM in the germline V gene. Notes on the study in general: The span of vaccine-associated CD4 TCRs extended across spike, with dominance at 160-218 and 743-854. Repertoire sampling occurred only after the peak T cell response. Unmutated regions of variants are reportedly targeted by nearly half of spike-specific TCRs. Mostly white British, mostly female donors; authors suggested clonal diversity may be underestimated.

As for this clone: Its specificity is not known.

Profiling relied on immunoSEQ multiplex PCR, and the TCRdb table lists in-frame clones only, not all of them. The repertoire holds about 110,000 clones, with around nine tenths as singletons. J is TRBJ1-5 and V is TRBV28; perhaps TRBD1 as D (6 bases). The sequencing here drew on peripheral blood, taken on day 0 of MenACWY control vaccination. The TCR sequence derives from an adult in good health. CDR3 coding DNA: TGTGCCAGCAGGCCCGGAGGGGGTGGGAGCAATCAGCCCCAGCATTTT. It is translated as CASRPGGGGSNQPQHF.